Detailed here is one T cell receptor (beta chain). Antigen unknown. The sample is drawn from a study of radiotherapy plus CTLA-4 blockade in lung cancer. Whole-study context: Across the patients, objective responses occurred in 18%, and disease control in just over 30%.

Study outcomes and limitations: After radiotherapy and ipilimumab, tumor-derived clones expanded in peripheral blood. Reports identified early blood T cell clone dynamics, with interferon-beta, as the best response predictor.

With ipilimumab providing CTLA-4 blockade, focal radiation was administered to patients who had chemo-refractory metastatic non-small-cell lung cancer. Libraries were prepared by immunoSEQ multiplex PCR; TCRdb keeps only in-frame clonotypes and omits some of them. Of tens of thousands of clones in the sample, approximately 80% were seen once. The source is a human donor with non-small cell lung cancer who had stable disease on radiotherapy plus ipilimumab. Here the sequenced sample was peripheral blood, taken from a patient treated with radiotherapy plus ipilimumab.

The CDR3 here is CASSPGQNMNTEAFF. The CDR3 bases are TGTGCCAGCTCACCGGGACAGAACATGAACACTGAAGCTTTCTTT. V usage is TRBV18 and J usage is TRBJ1-1; 7 bases match TRBD1. V trimming: 3 bases; J trimming: 0 bases; junction bases outside the gene matches: 4. Germline loops: CDR1 KGHSH, CDR2 LQKENI. The CDR3 consists of 15 residues.